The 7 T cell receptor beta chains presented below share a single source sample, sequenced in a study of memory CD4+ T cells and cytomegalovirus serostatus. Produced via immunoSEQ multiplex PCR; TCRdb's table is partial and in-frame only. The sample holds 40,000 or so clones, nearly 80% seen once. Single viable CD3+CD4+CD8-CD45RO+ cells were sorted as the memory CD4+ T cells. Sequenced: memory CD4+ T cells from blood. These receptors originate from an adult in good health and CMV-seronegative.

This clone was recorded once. CDR3 bases: TGTGCCAGCAGTCCACCGGGACTAGCCAAAAACATTCAGTACTTC. As protein: CASSPPGLAKNIQYF. This chain links TRBV6-6 with TRBJ2-4, with D maybe TRBD2 (6 bases). The ends were cut back, 5 bases at V and 0 bases at J, with 11 bases in the middle. The length of the CDR3 is 15 residues. Germline-derived CDR1 and CDR2 are MNHNY and SVGAGI (reference sequence).

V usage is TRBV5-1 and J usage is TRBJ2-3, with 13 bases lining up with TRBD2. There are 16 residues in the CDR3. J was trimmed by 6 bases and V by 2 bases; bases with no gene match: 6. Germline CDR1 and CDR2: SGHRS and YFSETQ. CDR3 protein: CASSFTSGGALDTQYF. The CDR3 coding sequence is TGCGCCAGCAGCTTTACTAGCGGGGGGGCATTGGATACGCAGTATTTT.

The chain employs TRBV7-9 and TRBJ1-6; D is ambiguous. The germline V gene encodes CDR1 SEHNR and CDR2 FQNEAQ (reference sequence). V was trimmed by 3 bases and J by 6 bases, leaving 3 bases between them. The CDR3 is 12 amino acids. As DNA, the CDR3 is TGTGCCAGCAGCTTGGGTAATTCACCCCTCCACTTT. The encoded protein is CASSLGNSPLHF.

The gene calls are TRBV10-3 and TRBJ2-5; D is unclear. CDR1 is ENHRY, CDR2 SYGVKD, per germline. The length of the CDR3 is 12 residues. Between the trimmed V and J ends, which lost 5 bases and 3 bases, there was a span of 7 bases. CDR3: CAISTAKETQYF. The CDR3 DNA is TGTGCCATCAGTACGGCGAAAGAGACCCAGTACTTC.

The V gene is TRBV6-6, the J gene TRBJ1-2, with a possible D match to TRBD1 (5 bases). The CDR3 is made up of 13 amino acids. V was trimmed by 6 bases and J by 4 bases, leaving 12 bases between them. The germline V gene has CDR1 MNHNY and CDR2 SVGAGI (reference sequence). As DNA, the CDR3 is TGTGCCAGCAGCGGAGGGGTTCCCTATGGCTACACCTTC. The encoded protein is CASSGGVPYGYTF.

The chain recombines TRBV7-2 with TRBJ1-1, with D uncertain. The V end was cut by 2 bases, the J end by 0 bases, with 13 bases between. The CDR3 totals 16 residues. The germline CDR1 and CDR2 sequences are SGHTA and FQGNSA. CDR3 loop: CASSLWAGALNTEAFF. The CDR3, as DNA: TGTGCCAGCAGCTTATGGGCAGGCGCCTTGAACACTGAAGCTTTCTTT.

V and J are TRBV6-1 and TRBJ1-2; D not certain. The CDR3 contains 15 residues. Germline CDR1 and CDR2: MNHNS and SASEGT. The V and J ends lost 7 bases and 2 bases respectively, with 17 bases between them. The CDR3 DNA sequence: TGTGCCAGCACCCCTCTAGGTGGGGAGAACTATGGCTACACCTTC. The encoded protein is CASTPLGGENYGYTF.